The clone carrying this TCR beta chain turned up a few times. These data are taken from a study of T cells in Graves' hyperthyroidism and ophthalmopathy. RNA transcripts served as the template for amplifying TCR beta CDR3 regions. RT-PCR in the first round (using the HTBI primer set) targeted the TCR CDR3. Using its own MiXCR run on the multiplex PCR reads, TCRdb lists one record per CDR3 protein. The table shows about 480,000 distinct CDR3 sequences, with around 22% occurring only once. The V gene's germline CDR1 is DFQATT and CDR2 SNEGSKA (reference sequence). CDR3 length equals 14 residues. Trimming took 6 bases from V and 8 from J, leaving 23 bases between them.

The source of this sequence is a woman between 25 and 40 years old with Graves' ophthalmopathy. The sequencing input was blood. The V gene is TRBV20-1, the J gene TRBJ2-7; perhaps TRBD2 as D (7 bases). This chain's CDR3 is CSARGLAESSQQYF. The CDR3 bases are TGCAGTGCACGGGGGCTAGCGGAGTCCTCCCAGCAGTACTTC.